The sequence of this T cell receptor (beta chain) was determined in a study of T cell repertoires in cytomegalovirus infection (dated by TCRdb to about 2019). Regarding the study in general: Recently identified HLA-C-restricted CMV epitopes, whose presentation resists viral immunomodulation, were targeted by peptide stimulations together with well-studied HLA-B-restricted epitopes. Donor HLA type was relevant to the analysis, as public TCR beta signatures indicated carriage of CMV infection together with the matching HLA type.

The sequencer listed for this sample is Illumina HiSeq 1500. TCRdb cleaned the public reads at Q25 with fastp, built clones with MiXCR and kept in-frame beta chains. Duplicate CDR3 protein sequences are folded into a single record with the most common DNA and genes. The sample table holds about half a million distinct CDR3 sequences, of which about 33% were seen once. The leading ten clones occupy around a sixth of the sample. The intended sense of this specimen's treatment or condition label: in vitro stimulation with specific CMV peptide epitopes to enrich CMV-specific T cells. The full study reports these points: Carriers of CMV infection plus the relevant HLA type were discriminated by the cumulative frequency of public TCR beta family members in the study cohort and in an independent roughly 380-donor cohort. The ex vivo response was dominated by HLA-C-restricted CMV-specific TCR beta clonotypes, which also provided the single most frequent clonotype in two of eight donors.

As regards this clonotype: Its antigen target is currently unknown. Within one base of it there is no much larger clone, and no base qualities were kept.

The CDR3 runs 15 amino acids, cysteine and phenylalanine included. Only the CDR3 region is kept as DNA, spanning 45 bases read in frame from base 1. CDR1 and CDR2, per the germline V gene, are SGHDN and FVKESK. Ends trimmed: V by 0 bases, J by 14 bases; bases unmatched to a gene: 9. The sequencing here drew on cultured PBMCs, taken from culture after CMV antigen stimulation. The chain is assembled from TRBV14 and TRBJ1-6, with TRBD1 identical over 8 junction bases. The receptor was derived from a human donor in good health (CMV status not recorded). Some clones in this sample may be carry-over from other donors' samples. The DNA sequence follows: TGTGCCAGCAGCCAAGATCGCGGACAGGGAGTAACCCTCCACTTT. Protein translation: CASSQDRGQGVTLHF.